This T cell receptor beta chain was captured in a study of Graves' ophthalmopathy and Graves' hyperthyroidism (dated by TCRdb to 2017 to 2018). In terms of the full investigation: Hyperthyroidism was considered stable if no progression to ophthalmopathy occurred within 18 months of follow-up. The study used signatures of the TCR beta repertoire to tell Graves' ophthalmopathy apart from Graves' hyperthyroidism and to predict which patients would progress to ophthalmopathy. In total, some 130 blood samples were TCR-sequenced: 40 to 45 ophthalmopathy, around 75 hyperthyroidism and roughly 17 hyperthyroidism-to-ophthalmopathy patients. To explore V-J signatures distinguishing ophthalmopathy from hyperthyroidism, a discovery set of around 97 patients (roughly 45 ophthalmopathy, over 55 stable hyperthyroidism) was enrolled. The independent validation cohort included around 19 hyperthyroidism patients plus 17 patients who later progressed from hyperthyroidism to ophthalmopathy. T-cell repertoires of thyroid tissue and blood were compared in several hyperthyroidism patients. Following sample collection, hyperthyroidism patients were given methimazole at a starting dose of 30 mg daily, and ophthalmopathy patients were given high-dose intravenous methylprednisolone. Broad study findings and their caveats: In validation, the model predicted ophthalmopathy progression with about 71% sensitivity and around 72% specificity; approximately 12 predicted patients were CT-confirmed with GO in a median of approximately 6.2 months. In cross-validation, the 13-signature model distinguished ophthalmopathy from stable hyperthyroidism with about 90% sensitivity and around 83% specificity, while in the test set the corresponding values were 80% and 75%. No statistical method was used to predetermine the sample size, and group allocation was not hidden from the investigators. Most expanded thyroid clonotypes with a frequency above 0.001 also appeared in blood, which suggests that blood repertoires may reflect the immune response in the thyroid.

For repertoire sequencing, the TCR beta CDR3 regions were amplified from RNA transcripts. HTBI primers and the Qiagen OneStep RT-PCR kit were used in a first-round RT-PCR, which was followed by a second-round multiplex PCR, size selection and purification. Sequencing of the libraries was carried out on an Illumina HiSeq2000 in paired-end mode with 100 bp reads. The paper's data handling went like this. SOAPnuke was used to process the reads, throwing out any read that had adapters, had uncalled bases, had a mean Phred below 15, or lacked an exact constant-primer or identifier match. COPE v1.2.5 was used to merge high-quality paired reads. Clonotypes were defined as unique nucleotide sequences and were aligned to IMGT TRB V, D and J references using MiTCR v1.1. The analysis was limited to V-J combinations with a frequency above 0.0001, which together covered roughly 99% of the repertoires. A TCR clonal expansion and chaos score per V-J combination was defined as the ratio of F50 clonal expansion to chaos observed in the TCRdist matrix. Features were reduced by Welch's t-statistics and random forest to around 13 V-J combinations, which fed a naive Bayes classifier. The similarity between thyroid and blood repertoires was quantified using the Morisita-Horn index. TCRdb took the public reads, trimmed them with fastp at Q25, ran MiXCR for clone calling and kept in-frame beta chains. Each CDR3 protein appears once, grouped with its most common genes and DNA. The V and J calls come from TCRdb's annotation, not from the publication. The sample data list approximately 1.2 million distinct CDR3 sequences, and roughly 35% of these were observed just once. Jointly, the top ten make up more than 9.5% of the sample.

Hyperthyroidism patients were newly diagnosed, with disease duration under 2 months, and aged 18 to 65 years. Patients with other autoimmune diseases, uncontrolled infections, pregnancy or lactation were excluded. Diagnosis relied on clinical symptoms, serum thyroxine, TRAb, thyroid ultrasound and orbital computed tomography. Total RNA was extracted using Trizol reagent, and RNA quality was checked on an Agilent 2100 Bioanalyzer. Unmatched junction bases come to 10, with V trimmed by 3 bases and J by 4 bases. CDR1 and CDR2 are drawn from the germline V gene: ENHRY, SYGVKD. The CDR3 starts with the cysteine, ends with the phenylalanine, and has 16 residues. The CDR3 DNA has 48 bases and is translated from base 1. The sample holds one count of this clonotype. Its antigen remains unidentified. Base qualities are not at hand, and no much larger clone is one base apart. On its own, one read is weak support.

The receptor chain draws on TRBV10-3 and TRBJ2-7; TRBD1 fits 9 bases in the junction. The sample consisted of peripheral blood or thyroid tissue (not recorded which). The TCR was taken from an adult man with Graves' hyperthyroidism. In nucleotides, the sequence is TGTGCCATCAGTGACTCGACAGGGGGGGTAGGATACGAGCAGTACTTC. It translates to CAISDSTGGVGYEQYF.